This passage covers 10 T cell receptor beta chains from one sample sequenced in a study of breast tumors, draining lymph nodes, adjacent tissues. The lymph nodes were axillary draining lymph nodes from breast cancer patients. MiXCR, applied by TCRdb to the multiplex PCR reads, yields one record per CDR3 protein. The sample lists about 180,000 distinct CDR3 sequences, 25% to 40% occurring once. Sequenced material: axillary lymph node tissue. The receptor set was obtained from a female donor with breast cancer. Some clones in this sample may be carry-over from other donors' samples.

Many counts were recorded for this clonotype. The chain couples TRBV11-3 to TRBJ2-2; TRBD1 matches 10 bases. Looked up from germline, CDR1 is SGHNT and CDR2 is YENEEA. CDR3 size: 18 residues. V lost 3 bases, J lost 1 base, and 8 bases stayed unmatched. CDR3 coding DNA: TGTGCCAGCAGCTTCACCGGGACAGGGGCCGGGAACACCGGGGAGCTGTTTTTT. It yields the protein CASSFTGTGAGNTGELFF.

The sample holds many counts of this clonotype. The CDR3 DNA is TGTGCCAGTAGTATGTGGCGGGGTTGGGTTGTTAACGCCTACAATGAGCAGTTCTTC. Residues: CASSMWRGWVVNAYNEQFF. The genes are TRBV19 and TRBJ2-1; D might be TRBD2 (6 bases). Trimming pared 3 bases from V and 2 bases from J, leaving 23 bases between. Germline lookup yields CDR1 LNHDA and CDR2 SQIVND (reference sequence). The CDR3 loop spans 19 amino acids.

This clonotype was recorded many times. The gene calls are TRBV7-3 and TRBJ2-1; 9 bases fit TRBD1. This CDR3 is 15 amino acids long. The V gene's germline CDR1 is SGHTA and CDR2 FQGTGA. The V gene end was trimmed by 4 bases and the J gene end by 6 bases; junction bases not matched to a gene: 7. The CDR3 is CASSYQTGGRNEQFF. The DNA of the CDR3 is TGTGCCAGCAGCTATCAAACAGGGGGCCGCAATGAGCAGTTCTTC.

In this sample, this clonotype turned up many times. V gene TRBV3-1 combines with J gene TRBJ1-3; D unresolved. The germline V and J ends were trimmed by 1 base and 4 bases, with 5 bases remaining between them. Per the germline V gene, CDR1 is LGHDT and CDR2 is YNNKEL (reference sequence). There are 13 residues in the CDR3. The CDR3 DNA sequence: TGTGCCAGCAGCCAAGCCGGCGGAAACACCATATATTTT. It codes for CASSQAGGNTIYF.

This clonotype was seen many times. The chain combines TRBV18 with TRBJ2-5, with unresolved D. CDR3 length equals 13 residues. The germline V gene encodes CDR1 KGHSH and CDR2 LQKENI. Between the trimmed V and J ends, which lost 2 bases and 3 bases, there was a span of 7 bases. The CDR3 DNA reads as TGTGCCAGCTCACCATGGGCAGAAGAGACCCAGTACTTC. Amino acids: CASSPWAEETQYF.

V and J are TRBV15 and TRBJ1-5, with a weak D call TRBD1 (5 bases). The CDR3 has 17 amino acids. Germline CDR1 is LNHNV and CDR2 is YYDKDF (reference sequence). V lost 1 base and J 6 bases, leaving 19 bases between the germline ends. CDR3 coding DNA: TGTGCCACCAGCAGAGGTCGTGGGAGGGGCCCCAGTCAGCCCCAGCATTTT. This encodes CATSRGRGRGPSQPQHF.

This clonotype was detected ten times or more. The chain has TRBV7-9 and TRBJ1-2, with D possibly being TRBD1 (5 bases). In germline, CDR1 is SEHNR, CDR2 FQNEAQ (reference sequence). The CDR3 spans 12 residues. Trimming took off 2 bases at V and 8 bases at J, with 9 bases between the two ends. Written as DNA, the CDR3 is TGTGCCAGCAGCTTAAAGGGGCTGGGCTACACCTTC. Amino acid sequence: CASSLKGLGYTF.

This clonotype occurred a few times. This chain connects TRBV20-1 to TRBJ2-7; 9 nucleotides match TRBD2. Trimming removed 0 bases from V and 0 bases from J; junction bases left unmatched: 6. Per germline, CDR1 DFQATT and CDR2 SNEGSKA (reference sequence). This CDR3 has 16 amino acids. CDR3 loop: CSARDYGGRASYEQYF. CDR3 in DNA: TGCAGTGCTAGAGATTACGGCGGGAGGGCCTCCTACGAGCAGTACTTC.

This clonotype came up a few times. CDR3 coding DNA: TGTGCCAGCAGCTTATTAGCGGGAGGGGGTGCCAAAAACATTCAGTACTTC. Translation: CASSLLAGGGAKNIQYF. This sequence joins TRBV7-2 and TRBJ2-4, with 11 bases lining up with TRBD2. The CDR3 consists of 17 residues. The trim removed 2 bases at V and 1 base at J, leaving 4 bases unmatched. The germline gives CDR1 SGHTA, CDR2 FQGNSA.

This clonotype has more than one count but fewer than ten. This rearrangement joins TRBV18 to TRBJ2-5; 7 bases match TRBD1. This CDR3 spans 16 amino acids. V lost 1 base and J lost 0; bases outside the gene matches: 5. From germline, CDR1 is KGHSH and CDR2 LQKENI. Here the CDR3 DNA reads TGTGCCAGCTCACCACTCCAGGGGGTTTACCAAGAGACCCAGTACTTC. Its protein product is CASSPLQGVYQETQYF.